This entry lists 16 T cell receptor beta chains sequenced from one sample in a study of blood T cell repertoires in COVID-19. Sequencing was performed with immunoSEQ multiplex PCR; in TCRdb, only in-frame clones are kept and a portion is missing. Counted here are approximately 61,000 clones, around 73% occurring once; the ten biggest clones make up less than 25%. The specimen was peripheral blood. These receptors were taken from an elderly man with active or convalescent COVID-19.

The rearrangement links TRBV28 to TRBJ1-1; 8 bases line up with TRBD1. Germline CDR1 is MDHEN and CDR2 is SYDVKM. The V and J ends lost 4 bases and 0 bases, in that order; junction bases with no gene match: 7. CDR3 length: 16 amino acids. CDR3 loop: CASSSPGDRMNTEAFF. The CDR3 DNA is TGTGCCAGCAGTTCTCCCGGGGACAGGATGAACACTGAAGCTTTCTTT.

The chain links TRBV5-4 to TRBJ2-7; 9 nucleotides agree with TRBD1. J lost 4 bases, V lost 4 bases, and 3 bases had no gene match. The germline V gene has CDR1 SGHNT and CDR2 YYREEE (reference sequence). The CDR3 spans 13 residues. CDR3 sequence: CASSRDREYEQYF. The CDR3 DNA reads TGTGCCAGCAGCCGGGACAGGGAATACGAGCAGTACTTC.

This rearrangement joins TRBV15 to TRBJ2-1; perhaps TRBD2 as D (5 bases). Germline CDR1 LNHNV, CDR2 YYDKDF (reference sequence). V lost 0 bases and J lost 9, with 15 bases in between. The CDR3 has 15 residues. CDR3 sequence reads: CATSRDPGSGIEQFF. CDR3 nucleotides: TGTGCCACCAGCAGAGATCCCGGGTCGGGAATTGAGCAGTTCTTC.

V and J are TRBV5-1 and TRBJ1-5, with D perhaps TRBD1 (6 bases). Per the germline V gene, CDR1 is SGHRS and CDR2 is YFSETQ. V gave up 0 bases and J gave up 6 bases, with 10 bases separating them. The CDR3 length is 14 residues. CDR3 sequence (DNA): TGCGCCAGCAGCTTGGAACAGGGTGGTCAGCCCCAGCATTTT. It codes for CASSLEQGGQPQHF.

The CDR3 loop is CASSLGREYHEQFF. CDR3 nucleotide sequence: TGTGCCAGCAGCCTAGGGCGGGAGTACCATGAGCAGTTCTTC. The chain links TRBV7-3 to TRBJ2-1; 7 nucleotides line up with TRBD2. J was trimmed by 8 bases and V by 5 bases; bases with no gene match: 9. The CDR3 runs 14 residues. Germline CDR1 reads SGHTA; CDR2 reads FQGTGA.

The gene calls are TRBV3-1 (or the pseudogene TRBV3-2) and TRBJ2-1; 7 positions match TRBD1. V lost 4 bases to trimming and J lost 8 bases; unmatched junction nucleotides: 8. Germline V lookup: CDR1 LGHDT, CDR2 YNNKEL (reference sequence). This CDR3 spans 14 amino acids. CDR3 protein: CASSLQGYRDEQFF. CDR3 in DNA: TGTGCCAGCAGCCTACAGGGGTACCGCGATGAGCAGTTCTTC.

V is TRBV3-1 (or the pseudogene TRBV3-2) and J is TRBJ1-2; D is undetermined. V dropped 1 base and J dropped 8 bases, with 11 bases sitting between them. The CDR3 is made up of 13 amino acids. CDR1 and CDR2 (germline): LGHDT, YNNKEL (reference sequence). The CDR3 sequence is CASSQAEADGYTF. The CDR3 region has the DNA TGTGCCAGCAGCCAAGCGGAGGCTGACGGCTACACCTTC.

The gene calls are TRBV9 and TRBJ2-3; 9 nucleotides align to TRBD2. This CDR3 is 19 amino acids long. Per germline, CDR1 SGDLS and CDR2 YYNGEE. The V gene end was trimmed by 3 bases and the J gene end by 0 bases; junction bases not matched to a gene: 14. CDR3 DNA: TGTGCCAGCAGCGCTCCGCCGACTAGCGGACGTTCTAGCACAGATACGCAGTATTTT. Protein sequence: CASSAPPTSGRSSTDTQYF.

This clone was seen a few times. J is TRBJ2-2 and V is TRBV15, with 14 positions matching TRBD2. Germline CDR1 is LNHNV and CDR2 is YYDKDF (reference sequence). The CDR3 consists of 16 residues. Trimming cost V 5 bases and J 6 bases; bases outside gene matches: 5. The CDR3 DNA sequence: TGTGCCACCAGCGGTGGGACTAGCGGGAGTTCCGGGGAGCTGTTTTTT. It codes for CATSGGTSGSSGELFF.

A single count supports this clone. The chain uses TRBV4-3 and TRBJ2-4; TRBD1 matches 8 bases. Looked up from germline, CDR1 is LGHNA and CDR2 is YSLEER. V trimming: 1 base; J trimming: 6 bases; junction bases outside the gene matches: 2. This CDR3 spans 14 amino acids. For the CDR3, the DNA is TGCGCCAGCAGCCAAGGACAGGGGTTAAACATTCAGTACTTC. Protein product: CASSQGQGLNIQYF.

This sequence joins TRBV6-5 and TRBJ2-7, with 7 bases identical to TRBD1. V was pared by 1 base and J by 2 bases, with 8 bases of the junction left unmatched. This CDR3 has 16 residues. CDR1 MNHEY and CDR2 SVGAGI come from the germline V gene. The CDR3 DNA is TGTGCCAGCAGTTACTACTCCGGGACAGCAGCCTACGAGCAGTACTTC. This encodes CASSYYSGTAAYEQYF.

This clone was observed once. The V gene is TRBV5-1, the J gene TRBJ2-3, with D unclear. V lost 0 bases and J 2 bases, leaving 7 bases between the germline ends. Germline-derived CDR1 and CDR2 are SGHRS and YFSETQ. The CDR3 runs 14 residues. In nucleotides, the CDR3 is TGCGCCAGCAGCTTGGTACTGAACACAGATACGCAGTATTTT. Protein sequence: CASSLVLNTDTQYF.

The chain combines TRBV6-5 with TRBJ2-5, with D uncertain. Germline V gene data show CDR1 as MNHEY and CDR2 as SVGAGI. Between the trimmed V and J ends, which lost 6 bases and 7 bases, there was a span of 15 bases. This CDR3 has 13 residues. The CDR3 sequence: CASRLTQLGTQYF. In DNA form, the CDR3 reads TGTGCCAGCAGACTAACACAACTGGGGACCCAGTACTTC.

V and J are TRBV24-1 and TRBJ2-5; TRBD2 matches at 9 bases. The germline CDR1 and CDR2 sequences are KGHDR and SFDVKD. J gave up 5 bases and V 1 base, and 13 bases lay outside the gene matches. The CDR3 covers 18 residues. The CDR3: CATSDFGYATSGGETQYF. DNA of the CDR3: TGTGCCACCAGTGATTTCGGCTACGCGACTAGCGGTGGGGAGACCCAGTACTTC.

The chain is built from TRBV29-1 and TRBJ2-5; TRBD1 aligns across 7 bases. Germline V gives CDR1 SQVTM, CDR2 ANQGSEA. This CDR3 spans 15 amino acids. The junction had 8 bases not matched to a gene; V was cut back by 0 bases and J by 4 bases. The CDR3 DNA sequence: TGCAGCGTTGAAGACCTTAGACAGGGTGGAGAGACCCAGTACTTC. It is translated as CSVEDLRQGGETQYF.

This chain joins TRBV6-1 and TRBJ1-6; D is ambiguous. V was clipped by 2 bases and J by 5 bases, with 10 bases between them. The CDR3 totals 15 residues. Germline assignment: CDR1 MNHNS and CDR2 SASEGT. The chain's CDR3 is CASSETPLDNSPLHF. DNA for the CDR3: TGTGCCAGCAGTGAAACTCCCTTGGATAATTCACCCCTCCACTTT.